Below, 14 T cell receptor beta chains from the same sample are listed, as sequenced in a study of blood T cell repertoires in COVID-19. TCRdb's copy holds only in-frame clones and misses some; the assay was immunoSEQ multiplex PCR. Found here are 130,000 to 150,000 clones, 88% of them singletons; the top ten hold 1.7%. Specimen: peripheral blood. The origin of the receptors is a woman between 45 and 60 years old with acute or convalescent COVID-19.

The rearrangement uses TRBV30 and TRBJ2-5; D gene ambiguous. Trimming shortened V by 3 bases and J by 1 base, and 6 bases separated the two germline ends. The CDR3 runs to 12 residues. Looked up from germline, CDR1 is GTSNPN and CDR2 is SVGIG (reference sequence). CDR3 protein: CAWRASQETQYF. As DNA, the CDR3 is TGTGCCTGGAGGGCTTCCCAAGAGACCCAGTACTTC.

This sequence joins TRBV20-1 and TRBJ1-1, with D uncertain. Trimming took off 3 bases at V and 0 bases at J, with 8 bases between the two ends. The CDR3 spans 13 residues. CDR1 is DFQATT and CDR2 is SNEGSKA in the germline V gene (reference sequence). The CDR3 reads CSASNSMNTEAFF. The DNA of the CDR3 is TGCAGTGCTAGTAACAGCATGAACACTGAAGCTTTCTTT.

The chain recombines TRBV30 with TRBJ1-1; perhaps TRBD1 as D (5 bases). V gave up 5 bases and J gave up 14 bases, with 18 bases separating them. Germline loops: CDR1 GTSNPN, CDR2 SVGIG (reference sequence). This CDR3 is 11 amino acids long. CDR3 nucleotide sequence: TGTGCCTGGCGGGGGGATGGGTCCCCGTTCTTT. It encodes CAWRGDGSPFF. Using reference TRBV30 and TRBJ1-1 for the parts outside the CDR3, the full variable domain is SQTIHQWPATLVQPVGSPLSLECTVEGTSNPNLYWYRQAAGRGLQLLFYSVGIGQISSEVPQNLSASRPQDRQFILSSKKLLLSDSGFYLCAWRGDGSPFFGQGTRLTVV.

The chain recombines TRBV5-5 with TRBJ1-1, with D tentatively TRBD1 (6 bases). The CDR3 sequence is 15 residues long. CDR1 SGHKS and CDR2 YYEKEE come from the germline V gene (reference sequence). V shed 3 bases and J shed 1 base, with 13 bases lying between them. The CDR3 here is CASSWEQGSNTEAFF. The DNA of the CDR3 is TGTGCCAGCAGCTGGGAACAGGGATCGAACACTGAAGCTTTCTTT. Based on the CDR3 plus reference TRBV5-5 and TRBJ1-1, the full variable domain is DAGVTQSPTHLIKTRGQQVTLRCSPISGHKSVSWYQQVLGQGPQFIFQYYEKEERGRGNFPDRFSARQFPNYSSELNVNALLLGDSALYLCASSWEQGSNTEAFFGQGTRLTVV.

The chain is built from TRBV7-2 and TRBJ2-3; 12 bases are a match to TRBD2. The trim removed 1 base at V and 7 bases at J, leaving 6 bases unmatched. CDR1 is SGHTA and CDR2 is FQGNSA in the germline V gene. This CDR3 has 16 residues. Here the CDR3 reads CASSLGLAGGPNTQYF. The CDR3 coding sequence is TGTGCCAGCAGCTTAGGCCTAGCGGGGGGGCCAAATACGCAGTATTTT.

The chain couples TRBV27 to TRBJ2-6; D perhaps matches TRBD2 (5 bases). Germline CDR1 and CDR2: MNHEY and SMNVEV (reference sequence). Deletions cut 6 bases from V and 0 bases from J, with 12 bases between. The CDR3 covers 16 residues. CDR3 region: CASSLVGSSGANVLTF. In nucleotides, the CDR3 is TGTGCCAGCAGCTTAGTAGGGAGCTCTGGGGCCAACGTCCTGACTTTC.

This chain joins TRBV9 and TRBJ2-3, with TRBD2 identical over 10 bases. With V trimmed by 0 bases and J by 2 bases, 12 bases remained unmatched. The CDR3 runs 19 residues. Per germline, CDR1 SGDLS and CDR2 YYNGEE. CDR3 protein: CASSVDSGGAVGLTDTQYF. The CDR3 DNA sequence: TGTGCCAGCAGCGTAGACAGCGGGGGGGCCGTTGGTCTCACAGATACGCAGTATTTT.

This chain connects TRBV7-9 to TRBJ1-4, with D possibly being TRBD1 (6 bases). CDR3 length: 14 residues. Germline-derived CDR1 and CDR2 are SEHNR and FQNEAQ (reference sequence). Trimming pared 5 bases from V and 8 bases from J, leaving 15 bases between. CDR3 region: CASSTGTLSEKLFF. The DNA of the CDR3 is TGTGCCAGCAGCACAGGGACGTTGAGCGAAAAACTGTTTTTT.

The chain combines TRBV20-1 with TRBJ1-6; a possible D gene is TRBD1 (5 bases). With 3 bases removed from V and 10 bases from J, the gap between germline ends came to 13 bases. CDR1 DFQATT and CDR2 SNEGSKA come from the germline V gene (reference sequence). The CDR3 contains 13 residues. CDR3 loop: CSASFREGSPLHF. DNA for the CDR3: TGCAGTGCTAGTTTCAGGGAAGGATCACCCCTCCACTTT.

This chain uses TRBV18 with TRBJ1-2; D gene ambiguous. The CDR3 runs 15 residues. The V end was cut by 3 bases, the J end by 6 bases, with 17 bases between. Germline V gene sequence: CDR1 KGHSH, CDR2 LQKENI. CDR3 DNA sequence: TGTGCCAGCTCACCGAACCCCTCGGGTGGAAATGGCTACACCTTC. Translated, it gives CASSPNPSGGNGYTF.

The J gene is TRBJ1-5, the V gene TRBV19; 9 bases line up with TRBD1. After removal of 5 bases from V and 5 bases from J, the junction contained 4 bases not matched to a gene. Germline CDR1 LNHDA, CDR2 SQIVND (reference sequence). CDR3 length equals 14 residues. The CDR3 sequence is CASSLRTGDQPQHF. The CDR3 DNA is TGTGCCAGTAGTTTAAGGACAGGGGATCAGCCCCAGCATTTT.

The CDR3 DNA reads as TGTGCCTGGGCCGGCATAGGGGTAGGACAGCCCCAGCATTTT. Protein sequence: CAWAGIGVGQPQHF. The V and J genes are TRBV30 and TRBJ1-5, with a weak D call TRBD1 (5 bases). The germline V gene encodes CDR1 GTSNPN and CDR2 SVGIG (reference sequence). V was shortened by 5 bases and J by 7 bases, with 18 bases between the two germline ends. The CDR3 contains 14 residues. The full variable domain, completed using reference TRBV30 and TRBJ1-5, is SQTIHQWPATLVQPVGSPLSLECTVEGTSNPNLYWYRQAAGRGLQLLFYSVGIGQISSEVPQNLSASRPQDRQFILSSKKLLLSDSGFYLCAWAGIGVGQPQHFGDGTRLSIL.

This sequence joins TRBV12-3 or TRBV12-4 and TRBJ2-5; no reliable D call. V shed 3 bases and J shed 6 bases, with 8 bases lying between them. The CDR3 is 12 residues long. The CDR3 DNA reads as TGTGCCAGCAGTTTGGTGGGCCAGACCCAGTACTTC. It encodes CASSLVGQTQYF.

The CDR3 nucleotides read TGTGCCAGCTCCGAGGGTCTTAGCAATCAGCCCCAGCATTTT. It is translated as CASSEGLSNQPQHF. The chain combines TRBV18 with TRBJ1-5; D call uncertain. The CDR3 covers 14 residues. The germline V gene encodes CDR1 KGHSH and CDR2 LQKENI. Trimming shortened V by 6 bases and J by 0 bases, and 9 bases separated the two germline ends.